The T cell receptor (beta chain) under discussion was sequenced for a study of T-cell reconstitution after alpha-beta-depleted transplantation in children. Notes on the study in general: Several hundred graft clones that had expanded were reportedly the source of alpha-beta T cells about two months after transplant. By one year post-transplant, T-cell counts and diversity largely arose from T cells that were newly produced. Surviving recipient T cells and thymic progenitors accounted for the high day-60 TCRbeta diversity observed in some patients.

This clonotype was counted many times. Its cognate antigen is unknown. The CDR3 runs to 15 residues. The trim removed 0 bases at V and 4 bases at J, leaving 4 bases unmatched. From germline, CDR1 is SGDLS and CDR2 YYNGEE. For TCRbeta, the library was prepared with unique molecular identifiers. Each CDR3 protein gets one entry after TCRdb re-called the PCR reads with MiXCR. The sample consists of a few hundred thousand distinct CDR3 sequences, around a tenth of them appearing once. Sequenced here: peripheral blood, sampled 180 days after TCRalphabeta/CD19-depleted stem cell transplant. The receptor comes from a male patient aged 2-9 years who had a stem cell transplant for chronic granulomatous disease, so the T cells may come from the graft donor. This chain uses TRBV9 with TRBJ2-5; 9 bases are shared with TRBD2. The CDR3 region has the DNA TGTGCCAGCAGCGTAGCGACTAGCGGTGGAGAGACCCAGTACTTC. It translates to CASSVATSGGETQYF.